The 12 T cell receptor beta chains given below trace back to one sample, sequenced in a study of shared clonotypes between healthy human individuals. Clones were read by immunoSEQ multiplex PCR, and TCRdb kept only the in-frame ones, dropping some. The sample has a few million clones; approximately 90% are singletons. Sample: naive CD4+ T cells sorted from blood. Subset in this sample: CD45RA+ positively selected. The source is a young man in good health.

To note about this clone: The same CDR3 is also encoded by other DNA sequences in this sample. The V and J genes are TRBV5-4 and TRBJ2-3; 9 positions agree with TRBD2. The CDR3 has 15 residues. The junction had 2 bases not matched to a gene; V was cut back by 0 bases and J by 3 bases. Germline V gene sequence: CDR1 SGHNT, CDR2 YYREEE (reference sequence). This CDR3 reads CASSLGLAVTDTQYF. The CDR3 DNA reads as TGTGCCAGCAGCTTGGGACTAGCGGTTACAGATACGCAGTATTTT.

The chain carries TRBV28 and TRBJ2-2, with TRBD2 matching over 14 bases. J gave up 6 bases and V 3 bases, and 3 bases lay outside the gene matches. Per the germline V gene, CDR1 is MDHEN and CDR2 is SYDVKM. The CDR3 contains 16 residues. The CDR3 DNA reads TGTGCCAGCAGTTTGGGACTAGCGGGGGCCGCCGGGGAGCTGTTTTTT. Translated: CASSLGLAGAAGELFF.

The rearrangement uses TRBV7-2 and TRBJ1-4, with TRBD1 as a possible D gene (5 bases). The length of the CDR3 is 16 residues. Trimming took off 4 bases at V and 4 bases at J, with 16 bases between the two ends. CDR1 is SGHTA, CDR2 FQGNSA, per germline. The CDR3 here is CASSSAGGTFNEKLFF. The CDR3 bases are TGTGCCAGCAGCTCTGCGGGGGGGACTTTTAATGAAAAACTGTTTTTT.

For the CDR3, the DNA is TGTGCCAGCAGCTTTAAAGGTTACAACTATGGCTACACCTTC. This codes for CASSFKGYNYGYTF. The chain uses TRBV5-8 and TRBJ1-2, with D unresolved. The V gene's germline CDR1 is SGHTS and CDR2 YDEGEE. V shed 2 bases and J shed 2 bases, with 10 bases lying between them. This CDR3 spans 14 amino acids.

The chain combines TRBV5-1 with TRBJ2-5; 11 positions agree with TRBD1. Germline V lookup: CDR1 SGHRS, CDR2 YFSETQ. The CDR3 is 15 amino acids. The J segment lost 3 bases and the V segment lost 7 bases, leaving 8 bases of the junction unmatched. The CDR3 reads CASRHPGQGEETQYF. CDR3 coding DNA: TGCGCCAGCCGCCATCCGGGACAGGGGGAAGAGACCCAGTACTTC. Full variable domain (outside the CDR3, taken from reference TRBV5-1 and TRBJ2-5): KAGVTQTPRYLIKTRGQQVTLSCSPISGHRSVSWYQQTPGQGLQFLFEYFSETQRNKGNFPGRFSGRQFSNSRSEMNVSTLELGDSALYLCASRHPGQGEETQYFGPGTRLLVL.

V gene TRBV19 combines with J gene TRBJ2-3; the D gene is possibly TRBD1 (5 bases). The CDR3 is made up of 15 amino acids. CDR1 and CDR2 from the germline V gene are LNHDA and SQIVND (reference sequence). Deletions cut 3 bases from V and 4 bases from J, with 14 bases between. The CDR3 nucleotides read TGTGCCAGTAGTATGGGGCAGGGTATTTCAGATACGCAGTATTTT. The encoded protein is CASSMGQGISDTQYF. The variable domain in full, with the rest retrieved from reference TRBV19 and TRBJ2-3, is DGGITQSPKYLFRKEGQNVTLSCEQNLNHDAMYWYRQDPGQGLRLIYYSQIVNDFQKGDIAEGYSVSREKKESFPLTVTSAQKNPTAFYLCASSMGQGISDTQYFGPGTRLTVL.

The chain links TRBV9 to TRBJ2-5; 7 nucleotides agree with TRBD2. From germline, CDR1 is SGDLS and CDR2 YYNGEE. This CDR3 is built from 14 residues. With V trimmed by 1 base and J by 2 bases, 2 bases remained unmatched. The CDR3, as DNA: TGTGCCAGCAGCGTACTAGCGGAGCAAGAGACCCAGTACTTC. Protein: CASSVLAEQETQYF. Filled out from reference TRBV9 and TRBJ2-5, the complete variable domain reads DSGVTQTPKHLITATGQRVTLRCSPRSGDLSVYWYQQSLDQGLQFLIQYYNGEERAKGNILERFSAQQFPDLHSELNLSSLELGDSALYFCASSVLAEQETQYFGPGTRLLVL.

The rearrangement uses TRBV11-2 and TRBJ2-5, with D possibly being TRBD1 (6 bases). Trimming stripped 4 bases from V and 2 bases from J, with 20 bases between. CDR3 length: 17 amino acids. Per germline, CDR1 SGHAT and CDR2 FQNNGV. In DNA, the CDR3 is TGTGCCAGCAGCTCCCAGAGGGGGTGGGCATCTCAAGAGACCCAGTACTTC. This encodes CASSSQRGWASQETQYF.

The V gene is TRBV7-2, the J gene TRBJ2-1; 7 bases match TRBD2. The ends lost 4 bases at V and 6 bases at J; junction bases unmatched: 9. This CDR3 is 15 amino acids long. The germline V gene has CDR1 SGHTA and CDR2 FQGNSA. As DNA, the CDR3 is TGTGCCAGCAGCTGGGAGGGCGCGGGTTCCAATGAGCAGTTCTTC. It specifies CASSWEGAGSNEQFF.

The rearrangement joins TRBV18 to TRBJ1-6; D perhaps matches TRBD1 (6 bases). This CDR3 is built from 13 residues. The germline V gene has CDR1 KGHSH and CDR2 LQKENI. V gave up 6 bases and J gave up 8 bases, with 11 bases separating them. This CDR3 is CASSQGRDSPLHF. CDR3 sequence (DNA): TGTGCCAGCTCGCAGGGGAGGGATTCACCCCTCCACTTT. The entire variable domain, with the rest obtained from reference TRBV18 and TRBJ1-6, is as follows: NAGVMQNPRHLVRRRGQEARLRCSPMKGHSHVYWYRQLPEEGLKFMVYLQKENIIDESGMPKERFSAEFPKEGPSILRIQQVVRGDSAAYFCASSQGRDSPLHFGNGTRLTVT.

The CDR3 nucleotides are TGTGCCAGTAGTATGGCAGTCTCCGGGGAGCTGTTTTTT. This gives the protein CASSMAVSGELFF. The J gene is TRBJ2-2, the V gene TRBV19; no reliable D call. V lost 3 bases to trimming and J lost 6 bases, with 8 bases between them. The CDR3 has 13 amino acids. Germline V gene data show CDR1 as LNHDA and CDR2 as SQIVND (reference sequence).

Comment on this clone: The sample carries other DNA sequences with the same CDR3. The rearrangement links TRBV5-1 to TRBJ2-1; no reliable D call. The CDR3 covers 13 residues. Trimming removed 0 bases from V and 4 bases from J, with 5 bases in between. The germline CDR1 and CDR2 sequences are SGHRS and YFSETQ. The CDR3 sequence is CASSLDTYNEQFF. CDR3 DNA sequence: TGCGCCAGCAGCTTGGATACGTACAATGAGCAGTTCTTC.